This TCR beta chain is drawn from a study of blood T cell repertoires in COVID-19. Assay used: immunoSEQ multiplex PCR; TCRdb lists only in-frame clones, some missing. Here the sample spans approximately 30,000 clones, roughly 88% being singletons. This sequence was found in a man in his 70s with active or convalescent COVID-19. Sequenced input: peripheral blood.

Here the CDR3 reads CASSSGQPNTEAFF. The CDR3 region has the DNA TGCGCCAGCAGCTCGGGACAACCGAACACTGAAGCTTTCTTT. This chain uses TRBV5-1 with TRBJ1-1, with a possible D match to TRBD1 (6 bases). The CDR3 is 14 amino acids. V was cut by 3 bases and J by 1 base, with 10 bases left in between. Germline CDR1 and CDR2: SGHRS and YFSETQ.